Described below is a single T cell receptor beta chain sequence and its context. V was pared by 4 bases and J by 3 bases, with 6 bases between. CDR3 length: 11 amino acids. The germline V gene has CDR1 SQVTM and CDR2 ANQGSEA. It was CD45RO-negative cells, positively selected for CCR7, that made up naive CD8 cells, with terminally differentiated effector memory CD45RA+ cells excluded. Produced via immunoSEQ multiplex PCR; TCRdb's table is partial and in-frame only. Of under 1 million clones listed, 96% were seen once; the top ten hold 0.2% to 0.25%. This record belongs to a study of shared clonotypes between healthy human individuals.

The source is a young man in good health. The J gene is TRBJ1-2, the V gene TRBV29-1; D possibly corresponds to TRBD1 (5 bases). The sequencing input was naive CD8+ T cells sorted from blood. The CDR3 sequence: CSVGGDYGYTF. The CDR3 DNA is TGCAGCGTTGGGGGGGACTATGGCTACACCTTC.